Shown below are 23 T cell receptor beta chains from a single sample sequenced in a study of cytomegalovirus exposure and HLA in healthy donors. Use of 60 Vbeta and 13 Jbeta primers characterized the PCR. TCRdb's copy holds only in-frame clones and misses some; the assay was immunoSEQ multiplex PCR. The table lists around 98,000 clones, around 80% of them singletons, with approximately 1.3% in the top ten. Source material: PBMCs. Every receptor here comes from a man in his forties or fifties in good health and CMV-seronegative.

This clone has only a few counts. The chain links TRBV7-8 to TRBJ1-1; the D gene is possibly TRBD1 (5 bases). CDR3 length: 15 amino acids. Trimming took 5 bases from V and 5 from J, leaving 18 bases between them. CDR1 and CDR2 from the germline V gene are SGHVS and FQNEAQ. The CDR3 reads CASSPSGTGGTEAFF. DNA for the CDR3: TGTGCCAGCAGCCCATCTGGGACCGGGGGGACTGAAGCTTTCTTT.

This clone was recorded only once. This CDR3 is also generated by other DNA sequences in the sample. The rearrangement uses TRBV5-8 and TRBJ2-7; D is unresolved. The CDR3 runs 11 residues. Trimming cost V 1 base and J 7 bases, with 6 bases left between them. CDR1 and CDR2 (germline): SGHTS, YDEGEE. CDR3 DNA: TGTGCCAGCAGCTTGTACGGGGAGCAGTACTTC. Translating it yields CASSLYGEQYF. The variable domain in full, with the rest retrieved from reference TRBV5-8 and TRBJ2-7, is EAGVTQSPTHLIKTRGQQATLRCSPISGHTSVYWYQQALGLGLQFLLWYDEGEERNRGNFPPRFSGRQFPNYSSELNVNALELEDSALYLCASSLYGEQYFGPGTRLTVT.

The rearrangement links TRBV5-4 to TRBJ2-5; D perhaps matches TRBD1 (6 bases). Trimming removed 4 bases from V and 3 bases from J, with 19 bases in between. Germline CDR1 SGHNT, CDR2 YYREEE (reference sequence). CDR3 length: 16 residues. The DNA of the CDR3 is TGTGCCAGCAGCCCAGAACCGGACAGAACTGAAGAGACCCAGTACTTC. Its translation is CASSPEPDRTEETQYF.

The gene calls are TRBV4-1 and TRBJ2-5; 10 bases fit TRBD1. The DNA end favors TRBJ2-7, so the J call may be wrong. The germline CDR1 and CDR2 sequences are MGHRA and YSYEKL. CDR3 length: 15 residues. This chain's CDR3 is CASSPTGQGNYEQYF. As DNA, the CDR3 is TGCGCCAGCAGCCCAACGGGACAGGGGAACTACGAGCAGTACTTC.

The genes are TRBV6-5 and TRBJ1-1; no firm D call. Trimming took off 5 bases at V and 7 bases at J, with 17 bases between the two ends. The length of the CDR3 is 14 residues. CDR1 and CDR2 from the germline V gene are MNHEY and SVGAGI. For the CDR3, the DNA is TGTGCCAGCAGTCTGACTTCTAAAGTGGGTGAAGCTTTCTTT. Translating it yields CASSLTSKVGEAFF.

This clone came up once. The DNA of the CDR3 is TGTGCCAGCAGCTTATCTTGGCAGGCCTACGAGCAGTACTTC. It codes for CASSLSWQAYEQYF. The chain joins TRBV7-2 to TRBJ2-7; D not resolved. The V and J ends lost 2 bases and 2 bases respectively, with 10 bases between them. The CDR3 is 14 amino acids. CDR1 is SGHTA and CDR2 is FQGNSA in the germline V gene.

The chain has TRBV18 and TRBJ1-6; D possibly corresponds to TRBD1 (6 bases). This CDR3 contains 16 residues. Per the germline V gene, CDR1 is KGHSH and CDR2 is LQKENI. V was trimmed by 3 bases and J by 7 bases, leaving 16 bases between them. CDR3 in amino acids: CASSPQGGGSNSPLHF. CDR3 sequence (DNA): TGTGCCAGCTCACCTCAAGGGGGTGGCTCGAATTCACCCCTCCACTTT.

This clone has a handful of counts. Other DNA sequences in the sample encode the same CDR3. J is TRBJ1-2 and V is TRBV30, with TRBD1 as a possible D gene (5 bases). Per the germline V gene, CDR1 is GTSNPN and CDR2 is SVGIG (reference sequence). The CDR3 loop spans 12 amino acids. V was trimmed by 2 bases and J by 5 bases, leaving 9 bases between them. The CDR3 DNA sequence: TGTGCCTGGAGTACGGGGGGTTATGGCTACACCTTC. It is translated as CAWSTGGYGYTF.

The genes are TRBV7-9 and TRBJ2-3; 11 nucleotides align to TRBD2. The germline CDR1 and CDR2 sequences are SEHNR and FQNEAQ (reference sequence). V lost 7 bases to trimming and J lost 10 bases; unmatched junction nucleotides: 16. The CDR3 is 16 amino acids. The CDR3 nucleotides read TGTGCCAGCAATCGAGGCGGGCTAGCGGGGGGAATTTCGCAGTATTTT. It translates to CASNRGGLAGGISQYF.

This clone was found a few times. This chain connects TRBV6-5 to TRBJ2-3, with unresolved D. CDR1 is MNHEY, CDR2 SVGAGI, per germline. V was trimmed by 6 bases and J by 2 bases, leaving 12 bases between them. The CDR3 is made up of 14 amino acids. DNA for the CDR3: TGTGCCAGCAGGGAGATGGCTTCCACAGATACGCAGTATTTT. Translation: CASREMASTDTQYF.

The V and J genes are TRBV29-1 and TRBJ1-4; weak D call: TRBD1 (6 bases). V was clipped by 6 bases and J by 5 bases, with 16 bases between them. The length of the CDR3 is 14 residues. Germline V lookup: CDR1 SQVTM, CDR2 ANQGSEA. DNA of the CDR3: TGCAGCGTGTCAACAGGGACGGGGAATGAAAAACTGTTTTTT. Translating gives CSVSTGTGNEKLFF.

The chain couples TRBV5-1 to TRBJ2-2; a weak D match, TRBD1 (5 bases). The germline V gene has CDR1 SGHRS and CDR2 YFSETQ. This CDR3 contains 15 residues. The V end was cut by 4 bases, the J end by 3 bases, with 13 bases between. CDR3 coding DNA: TGCGCCAGCAGCCCGGGTGACAGCTACACCGGGGAGCTGTTTTTT. As protein: CASSPGDSYTGELFF.

The chain links TRBV7-6 to TRBJ1-1, with 11 bases fitting TRBD1. Per the germline V gene, CDR1 is SGHVS and CDR2 is FNYEAQ. V was clipped by 6 bases and J by 2 bases; unmatched bases: 11. The CDR3 loop spans 17 amino acids. This CDR3 reads CASSSGTGGDRNTEAFF. Written as DNA, the CDR3 is TGTGCCAGCAGTTCCGGGACAGGGGGTGACAGAAACACTGAAGCTTTCTTT.

The J gene is TRBJ1-2, the V gene TRBV7-2, with D possibly TRBD1 on 5 matching bases. Germline assignment: CDR1 SGHTA and CDR2 FQGNSA. This CDR3 region has 13 residues. Trimming removed 2 bases from V and 6 bases from J, with 10 bases in between. This CDR3 is CASSLNRFDGYTF. The CDR3 DNA is TGTGCCAGCAGCTTAAACAGGTTTGATGGCTACACCTTC.

This clone was found a few times. The chain joins TRBV6-1 to TRBJ1-5, with D perhaps TRBD1 (6 bases). The CDR3 has 15 residues. V lost 6 bases and J 4 bases, leaving 16 bases between the germline ends. CDR1 and CDR2 from the germline V gene are MNHNS and SASEGT. CDR3 sequence reads: CASSRGSGLNQPQHF. Written as DNA, the CDR3 is TGTGCCAGCAGCAGGGGATCGGGCCTAAATCAGCCCCAGCATTTT.

This CDR3 reads CASSNSRRDNSPLHF. The CDR3 bases are TGCGCCAGCAGTAATTCACGCCGAGATAATTCACCCCTCCACTTT. The V gene is TRBV23-1, the J gene TRBJ1-6; no definite D call. TRBV23-1 is placed among ORFs of uncertain function. V shed 5 bases and J shed 5 bases, with 13 bases lying between them. The CDR3 loop spans 15 amino acids.

The CDR3 here is CAISEFSGVFQETQYF. CDR3 coding DNA: TGTGCCATCAGTGAGTTTAGCGGGGTCTTCCAAGAGACCCAGTACTTC. V gene TRBV10-3 combines with J gene TRBJ2-5; 8 nucleotides agree with TRBD2. V lost 1 base and J lost 1; bases outside the gene matches: 5. Germline values: CDR1 ENHRY, CDR2 SYGVKD. The CDR3 has 16 amino acids.

This chain uses TRBV5-1 with TRBJ1-1; D unresolved. The CDR3 is 13 residues long. Germline CDR1 is SGHRS and CDR2 is YFSETQ. Trimming took 1 base from V and 0 from J, leaving 4 bases between them. The CDR3 region is CASSLLVNTEAFF. CDR3 DNA sequence: TGCGCCAGCAGCTTGTTAGTGAACACTGAAGCTTTCTTT.

The chain joins TRBV7-6 to TRBJ2-3, with TRBD2 as a possible D gene (5 bases). Germline-derived CDR1 and CDR2 are SGHVS and FNYEAQ. The CDR3 is 14 residues long. V was trimmed by 1 base and J by 3 bases, leaving 8 bases between them. The CDR3 region has the DNA TGTGCCAGCAGCTTAGGTACGGGAACAGATACGCAGTATTTT. This codes for CASSLGTGTDTQYF.

This clone turned up a few times. This chain connects TRBV5-6 to TRBJ1-5; TRBD1 matches 8 bases. CDR1 and CDR2 (germline): SGHDT, YYEEEE. J lost 2 bases, V lost 4 bases, and 8 bases had no gene match. The CDR3 loop spans 16 amino acids. The CDR3 here is CASSMDRARGNQPQHF. The CDR3 nucleotides are TGTGCCAGCAGCATGGACAGGGCGAGGGGCAATCAGCCCCAGCATTTT. The variable domain in full, completed from reference TRBV5-6 and TRBJ1-5, reads DAGVTQSPTHLIKTRGQQVTLRCSPKSGHDTVSWYQQALGQGPQFIFQYYEEEERQRGNFPDRFSGHQFPNYSSELNVNALLLGDSALYLCASSMDRARGNQPQHFGDGTRLSIL.

The chain links TRBV5-6 to TRBJ2-1, with D possibly TRBD2 on 6 matching bases. CDR3 length: 14 amino acids. Germline CDR1 and CDR2: SGHDT and YYEEEE. V lost 4 bases to trimming and J lost 8 bases, with 16 bases between them. CDR3 coding DNA: TGTGCCAGCAGCAAGCCGGGACTCCGGGATGAGCAGTTCTTC. Amino acids: CASSKPGLRDEQFF.

The chain is built from TRBV7-7 and TRBJ1-1; D is possibly TRBD1 (5 bases). The germline CDR1 and CDR2 sequences are SSHAT and FNYEAQ (reference sequence). Trimming pared 5 bases from V and 3 bases from J, leaving 10 bases between. The CDR3 is 13 amino acids. The CDR3 loop reads CASSPDRDTEAFF. The CDR3 DNA is TGTGCCAGCAGCCCTGACAGAGACACTGAAGCTTTCTTT. The full variable domain, its missing parts supplied by reference TRBV7-7 and TRBJ1-1, is GAGVSQSPRYKVTKRGQDVTLRCDPISSHATLYWYQQALGQGPEFLTYFNYEAQPDKSGLPSDRFSAERPEGSISTLTIQRTEQRDSAMYRCASSPDRDTEAFFGQGTRLTVV.

The CDR3 sequence is CASSPRQGDYTEAFF. The CDR3 DNA reads as TGTGCCAGCTCACCACGACAGGGGGATTACACTGAAGCTTTCTTT. The rearrangement uses TRBV18 and TRBJ1-1, with TRBD1 matching over 9 bases. Per the germline V gene, CDR1 is KGHSH and CDR2 is LQKENI. The V gene end was trimmed by 1 base and the J gene end by 3 bases; junction bases not matched to a gene: 3. The CDR3 contains 15 residues.